A selection of T cell receptor beta chains follows, all from one sample in a study of OX40 agonist ivuxolimab in advanced cancers. Some clones are missing from TCRdb's copy, which holds only in-frame ones; the method was immunoSEQ multiplex PCR. The data hold about 14,000 clones, with more than 75% observed a single time. Source: CD4+ or CD8+ T cells sorted from blood, taken in a trial of the OX40 agonist ivuxolimab. These receptors were obtained from an adult with an advanced solid tumor such as melanoma, head and neck, liver or kidney cancer. Both conserved end residues are part of each CDR3. Each record gives: CDR3 protein, CDR3 DNA, clone size, V gene, J gene, D gene. D genes are given only for firm matches. Where a row states a size, it is once, few, many or the class of an expanded clone; other rows omit it.

CASSRPYNEQFF,TGTGCCAGCAGTCGACCTTACAATGAGCAGTTCTTC,.,TRBV6-5,TRBJ2-1,.
CASSLGLSYSYNEQFF,TGCGCCAGCAGCTTGGGACTTTCCTACTCCTACAATGAGCAGTTCTTC,.,TRBV5-1,TRBJ2-1,.
CASSLGMLAGPTDTQYF,TGTGCCAGCAGCTTAGGTATGCTAGCGGGACCCACAGATACGCAGTATTTT,.,TRBV11-3,TRBJ2-3,TRBD2
CASSLGEGTDTQYF,TGCGCCAGCAGCTTGGGAGAAGGGACAGATACGCAGTATTTT,.,TRBV5-1,TRBJ2-3,.
CASSKHGDTEAFF,TGTGCCAGCAGCAAACACGGGGACACTGAAGCTTTCTTT,few,TRBV21-1,TRBJ1-1,.
CASSTGTSGSYSYEQYF,TGTGCCAGCAGTACCGGGACTAGCGGGAGTTACTCCTACGAGCAGTACTTC,.,TRBV9,TRBJ2-7,TRBD2
CASSLQLAGGPSNTGELFF,TGCGCCAGCAGCCTGCAACTAGCGGGAGGACCGTCGAACACCGGGGAGCTGTTTTTT,.,TRBV5-1,TRBJ2-2,TRBD2
CASSLPGALNTEAFF,TGTGCCAGCAGCTTGCCCGGTGCTCTGAACACTGAAGCTTTCTTT,.,TRBV5-4,TRBJ1-1,.
CASSPSGGPGAEQFF,TGTGCCAGCAGCCCGTCGGGAGGGCCTGGTGCAGAGCAGTTCTTC,.,TRBV7-3,TRBJ2-1,TRBD2
CASRGTGGRYEQYF,TGTGCCAGCAGAGGGACAGGGGGCCGCTACGAGCAGTACTTC,.,TRBV2,TRBJ2-7,TRBD1
CASSRVREVYNEQFF,TGTGCCAGCAGCCGGGTGCGGGAGGTCTACAATGAGCAGTTCTTC,.,TRBV4-2,TRBJ2-1,TRBD2
CASSLSGQFPSSSYEQYF,TGTGCCAGCAGCCTTTCGGGACAGTTTCCGAGCAGCTCCTACGAGCAGTACTTC,.,TRBV9,TRBJ2-7,TRBD1
CASSRPFLTDSGNTIYF,TGTGCCAGCAGCCGCCCCTTTCTGACGGACTCTGGAAACACCATATATTTT,.,TRBV4-2,TRBJ1-3,.